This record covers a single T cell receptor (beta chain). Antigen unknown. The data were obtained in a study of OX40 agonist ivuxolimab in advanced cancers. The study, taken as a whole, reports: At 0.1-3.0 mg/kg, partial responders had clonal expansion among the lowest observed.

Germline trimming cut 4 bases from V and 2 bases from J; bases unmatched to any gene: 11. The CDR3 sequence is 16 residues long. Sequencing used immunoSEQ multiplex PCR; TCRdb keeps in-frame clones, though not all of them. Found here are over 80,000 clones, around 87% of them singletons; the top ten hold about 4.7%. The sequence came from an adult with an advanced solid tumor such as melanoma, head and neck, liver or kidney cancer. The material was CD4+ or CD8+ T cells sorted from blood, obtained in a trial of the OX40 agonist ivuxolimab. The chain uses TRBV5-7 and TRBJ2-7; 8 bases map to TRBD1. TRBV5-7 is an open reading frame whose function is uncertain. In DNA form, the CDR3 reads TGTGCCAGCAGCACCTGGGGTCGGACAGGGACCTACGAGCAGTACTTC. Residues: CASSTWGRTGTYEQYF.